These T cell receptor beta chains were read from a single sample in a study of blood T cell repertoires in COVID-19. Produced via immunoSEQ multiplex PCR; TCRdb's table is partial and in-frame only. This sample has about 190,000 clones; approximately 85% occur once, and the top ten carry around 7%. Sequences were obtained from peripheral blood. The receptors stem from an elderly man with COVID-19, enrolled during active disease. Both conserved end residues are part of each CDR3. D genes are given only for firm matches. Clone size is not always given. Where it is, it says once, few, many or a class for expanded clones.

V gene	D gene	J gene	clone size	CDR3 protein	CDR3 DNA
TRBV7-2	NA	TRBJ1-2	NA	CASSPDWEAGYTF	TGTGCCAGCAGTCCTGACTGGGAGGCTGGCTACACCTTC
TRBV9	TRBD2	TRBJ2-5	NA	CASSVGRRGVQETQYF	TGTGCCAGCAGCGTAGGACGGCGGGGGGTCCAAGAGACCCAGTACTTC
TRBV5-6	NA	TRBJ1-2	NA	CASRSYGQLGGYTF	TGTGCCAGCAGATCCTACGGACAGCTCGGCGGCTACACCTTC
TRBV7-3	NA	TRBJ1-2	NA	CASSLNSRGGYTF	TGTGCCAGCAGCTTAAATTCGCGGGGCGGCTACACCTTC
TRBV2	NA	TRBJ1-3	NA	CASSDSGPGNTIYF	TGTGCCAGCAGTGATTCTGGGCCTGGAAACACCATATATTTT
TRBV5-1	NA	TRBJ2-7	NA	CASSSGGEDYEQYF	TGCGCCAGCAGCTCGGGCGGGGAAGACTACGAGCAGTACTTC
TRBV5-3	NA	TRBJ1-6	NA	CARSFGGANSYNSPLHF	TGTGCCAGAAGCTTCGGCGGAGCAAACTCCTATAATTCACCCCTCCACTTT
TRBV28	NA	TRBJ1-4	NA	CASCTLGGNEKLFF	TGTGCCAGTTGTACCTTGGGGGGTAATGAAAAACTGTTTTTT
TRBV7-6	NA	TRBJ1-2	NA	CASSSYRAINYGYTF	TGTGCCAGCAGCTCCTACAGGGCTATTAACTATGGCTACACCTTC
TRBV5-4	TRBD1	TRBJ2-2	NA	CASTRDRALTGELFF	TGTGCCAGCACCAGGGACAGGGCCCTCACCGGGGAGCTGTTTTTT
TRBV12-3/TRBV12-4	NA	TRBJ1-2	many	CASSIRGGHGYTF	TGTGCCAGCAGTATTAGGGGGGGGCATGGCTACACCTTC
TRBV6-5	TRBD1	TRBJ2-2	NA	CASRLTGSGPGELFF	TGTGCCAGCAGGCTGACAGGGTCAGGGCCCGGGGAGCTGTTTTTT
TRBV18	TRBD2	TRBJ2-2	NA	CASSPMTSGGPRTGELFF	TGTGCCAGCTCACCCATGACTAGCGGGGGGCCGAGGACCGGGGAGCTGTTTTTT
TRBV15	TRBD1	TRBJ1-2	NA	CATSRDRPGQGALGYTF	TGTGCCACCAGCAGAGACCGACCGGGACAGGGGGCTCTTGGCTACACCTTC
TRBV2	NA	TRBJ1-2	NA	CASLRAGSGYTF	TGTGCCAGCCTACGAGCAGGAAGTGGCTACACCTTC
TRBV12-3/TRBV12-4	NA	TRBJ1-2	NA	CASSFGGYGYTF	TGTGCCAGCAGTTTCGGGGGGTATGGCTACACCTTC
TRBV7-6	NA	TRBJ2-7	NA	CASSLGTGMYPYEQYF	TGTGCCAGCAGCTTAGGAACAGGGATGTATCCCTACGAGCAGTACTTC
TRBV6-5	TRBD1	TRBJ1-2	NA	CASSRGQGIHGYTF	TGTGCCAGCAGTCGTGGACAGGGCATACATGGCTACACCTTC
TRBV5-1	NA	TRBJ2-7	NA	CASSLAPGAYEQYF	TGCGCCAGCAGCTTGGCCCCGGGGGCCTACGAGCAGTACTTC
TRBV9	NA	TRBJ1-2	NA	CASSVGTATSYGYTF	TGTGCCAGCAGCGTAGGGACAGCTACTTCCTATGGCTACACCTTC
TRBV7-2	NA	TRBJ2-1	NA	CASSLLRTNNEQFF	TGTGCCAGCAGCTTGTTGAGGACTAACAATGAGCAGTTCTTC
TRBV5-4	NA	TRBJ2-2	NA	CASSLTLANTGELFF	TGTGCCAGCAGCTTGACACTAGCGAACACCGGGGAGCTGTTTTTT
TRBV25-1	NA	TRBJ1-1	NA	CASSDPGTMNTEAFF	TGTGCCAGCAGTGATCCCGGTACCATGAACACTGAAGCTTTCTTT
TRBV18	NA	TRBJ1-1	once	CASSPPPGVTEAFF	TGTGCCAGCTCACCACCCCCGGGAGTGACTGAAGCTTTCTTT